These 21 T cell receptor beta chains originate from one sample sequenced in a study of blood T cells in healthy people across ages. Together with a sample-barcoded 5' primer, a J-beta primer mix was included in a second PCR lasting about 7 to 12 cycles. One entry per CDR3 protein, called by TCRdb with MiXCR from the 5' RACE reads. Among fewer than 750,000 distinct CDR3 sequences, 47% were seen once, and the ten largest hold about 22%. Sequencing was carried out using blood. These receptor sequences come from a man at least 80 years old in good health.

The J gene is TRBJ2-2, the V gene TRBV7-9; tentative D call: TRBD1 (6 bases). This CDR3 region has 16 residues. Trimming removed 5 bases at V and 3 bases at J, with 16 bases between. Per germline, CDR1 SEHNR and CDR2 FQNEAQ (reference sequence). CDR3 protein: CASSHWGQRHTGELFF. CDR3 in DNA: TGTGCCAGCAGCCATTGGGGGCAGAGACACACCGGGGAGCTGTTTTTT.

This clonotype was counted at least ten times. J is TRBJ2-3 and V is TRBV7-9, with 9 bases identical to TRBD2. The CDR3 is 17 amino acids. V trimming: 3 bases; J trimming: 3 bases; junction bases outside the gene matches: 10. In germline, CDR1 is SEHNR, CDR2 FQNEAQ (reference sequence). CDR3 coding DNA: TGTGCCAGCAGCTTTCCCAGCGGGGGGAACCCTACAGATACGCAGTATTTT. Amino acids: CASSFPSGGNPTDTQYF.

Ten or more counts support this clonotype. CDR3 DNA: TGTGCCAGCAGCCCCTCCGGGGTTGAGCAGTACTTC. Translating gives CASSPSGVEQYF. The gene calls are TRBV7-9 and TRBJ2-7; a possible D gene is TRBD2 (5 bases). The CDR3 contains 12 residues. Germline-derived CDR1 and CDR2 are SEHNR and FQNEAQ (reference sequence). V lost 5 bases, J lost 7 bases, and 12 bases lay in between.

The V call is TRBV21-1, the J call TRBJ2-5; TRBD1 was called by the table and not checked on the DNA. TRBV21-1 is termed a pseudogene. The length of the CDR3 is 16 residues. The CDR3 coding sequence is TGTGCCAGCAGCAACCCGGGACGGAAGAGTTCAGAGACCCAGTACTTC. Its translation is CASSNPGRKSSETQYF.

The chain employs TRBV4-3 and TRBJ2-7; D ambiguous. The CDR3 is 15 amino acids. Trimming stripped 1 base from V and 4 bases from J, with 14 bases between. Per germline, CDR1 LGHNA and CDR2 YSLEER. CDR3: CASSQVLSLRYEQYF. For the CDR3, the DNA is TGCGCCAGCAGCCAAGTGCTCTCTTTGCGGTACGAGCAGTACTTC.

This clonotype was seen a few times. The V gene is TRBV6-5, the J gene TRBJ2-7; unclear D gene. Germline V gene data show CDR1 as MNHEY and CDR2 as SVGAGI. Trimming took 6 bases from V and 5 from J, leaving 11 bases between them. CDR3 length: 12 residues. The chain's CDR3 is CASSPSFDEQYF. CDR3 in DNA: TGTGCCAGCAGCCCTTCATTCGACGAGCAGTACTTC.

This clonotype has only a few counts. The chain recombines TRBV3-1 with TRBJ2-1; D ambiguous. The CDR3 sequence is 15 residues long. V lost 4 bases, J lost 10 bases, and 20 bases lay in between. Germline loops: CDR1 LGHDT, CDR2 YNNKEL (reference sequence). CDR3 sequence (DNA): TGTGCCAGCAGCCCTCTTGGGCCTTTTAGCAGCGAGCAGTTCTTC. This gives the protein CASSPLGPFSSEQFF.

V and J are TRBV5-5 and TRBJ2-1; 14 nucleotides match TRBD2. V trimming: 3 bases; J trimming: 12 bases; junction bases outside the gene matches: 14. This CDR3 has 17 residues. Germline CDR1 SGHKS, CDR2 YYEKEE (reference sequence). CDR3 in DNA: TGTGCCAGCAGCTCCTCCACGACTAGCGGGAGGGTTTGGGGGCAGTTCTTC. Its translation is CASSSSTTSGRVWGQFF. Full variable domain (remainder filled in from reference TRBV5-5 and TRBJ2-1): DAGVTQSPTHLIKTRGQQVTLRCSPISGHKSVSWYQQVLGQGPQFIFQYYEKEERGRGNFPDRFSARQFPNYSSELNVNALLLGDSALYLCASSSSTTSGRVWGQFFGPGTRLTVL.

The genes are TRBV10-3 and TRBJ1-6; 7 bases are a match to TRBD1. Trimming cost V 6 bases and J 7 bases; bases outside gene matches: 6. CDR1 and CDR2 (germline): ENHRY, SYGVKD. This CDR3 is 14 amino acids long. The CDR3 protein is CAIRETGSNSPLHF. The CDR3 coding sequence is TGTGCCATCAGGGAGACAGGGTCCAATTCACCCCTCCACTTT.

In its sample, this clonotype was seen a few times. The chain employs TRBV6-6 and TRBJ1-4; no clear D. The length of the CDR3 is 11 residues. V dropped 4 bases and J dropped 8 bases, with 5 bases sitting between them. Germline CDR1 MNHNY, CDR2 SVGAGI (reference sequence). The CDR3 loop reads CASSSPEKLFF. CDR3 nucleotide sequence: TGTGCCAGCAGTTCCCCCGAAAAACTGTTTTTT.

The V call is TRBV28, the J call TRBJ2-5, with D perhaps being TRBD1 or TRBD2 (5 bases each). The better agreement between TRBJ2-1 and the DNA end casts doubt on the J call. The CDR3 totals 15 residues. Germline CDR1 reads MDHEN; CDR2 reads SYDVKM. The CDR3 is CASSSSGPRKETQFF. The CDR3 DNA reads as TGTGCCAGCAGTTCGTCGGGGCCCCGGAAAGAGACCCAGTTCTTC.

This clonotype has a handful of counts. The CDR3: CASSRGRGPVGSTNEKLFF. The CDR3, as DNA: TGTGCCAGCAGCCGCGGCAGGGGGCCAGTAGGATCCACTAATGAAAAACTGTTTTTT. The chain recombines TRBV4-2 with TRBJ1-4; the match to TRBD1 covers 8 bases. This CDR3 has 19 amino acids. Germline trimming cut 4 bases from V and 2 bases from J; bases unmatched to any gene: 15. Germline lookup yields CDR1 LGHNA and CDR2 YNFKEQ.

At least ten counts were recorded for this clonotype. This chain uses TRBV6-6 with TRBJ2-5; tentative D call: TRBD1 (6 bases). Trimming removed 4 bases from V and 1 base from J, with 16 bases in between. The CDR3 consists of 16 residues. CDR1 MNHNY and CDR2 SVGAGI come from the germline V gene (reference sequence). CDR3 in amino acids: CASSSTLGRGQETQYF. The CDR3 nucleotides read TGTGCCAGCAGTTCCACCCTGGGCAGGGGCCAAGAGACCCAGTACTTC.

The chain employs TRBV18 and TRBJ2-1, with 7 positions matching TRBD2. With 3 bases clipped from V and 3 bases from J, the junction kept 5 bases outside the gene matches. This CDR3 is built from 15 residues. Germline V lookup: CDR1 KGHSH, CDR2 LQKENI. The CDR3: CASSPEREGYNEQFF. The CDR3 nucleotides read TGTGCCAGCTCACCTGAAAGGGAGGGCTACAATGAGCAGTTCTTC.

The J gene is TRBJ2-3, the V gene TRBV7-2; TRBD1 is a possible D gene (5 bases). Germline lookup yields CDR1 SGHTA and CDR2 FQGNSA. V was shortened by 7 bases and J by 6 bases, with 20 bases between the two germline ends. The CDR3 loop spans 15 amino acids. CDR3 in DNA: TGTGCCAGCAATGTGGGTACAGGCCTGGAGGATACGCAGTATTTT. The encoded protein is CASNVGTGLEDTQYF.

The chain carries TRBV7-2 and TRBJ2-1; TRBD2 matches 9 bases. This CDR3 contains 15 residues. Germline CDR1 SGHTA, CDR2 FQGNSA. V lost 4 bases and J lost 3; bases outside the gene matches: 4. CDR3 DNA sequence: TGTGCCAGCAGCTCCTCTAGCGGGATCTACAATGAGCAGTTCTTC. It yields the protein CASSSSSGIYNEQFF.

The chain uses TRBV7-2 and TRBJ2-3; a weak D match, TRBD2 (7 bases). The CDR3 is 15 amino acids. CDR1 and CDR2 (germline): SGHTA, FQGNSA. Trimming took 1 base from V and 6 from J, leaving 14 bases between them. CDR3 region: CASSLEGGAGDTQYF. The CDR3 DNA reads TGTGCCAGCAGCTTAGAGGGGGGGGCCGGCGATACGCAGTATTTT.

Details on this clonotype: One end of the junction varies from germline; a read error may be responsible. The V call is TRBV11-1, the J call TRBJ2-3; possibly TRBD1 for D (6 bases). Looked up from germline, CDR1 is SGHAT and CDR2 is FQDESV (reference sequence). The CDR3 length is 13 residues. This CDR3 reads CASRARQTGTQYF. CDR3 sequence (DNA): TGTGCCAGCAGGGCGAGACAGACAGGTACGCAGTATTTT. Complete variable domain (other parts from reference TRBV11-1 and TRBJ2-3): EAEVAQSPRYKITEKSQAVAFWCDPISGHATLYWYRQILGQGPELLVQFQDESVVDDSQLPKDRFSAERLKGVDSTLKIQPAELGDSAMYLCASRARQTGTQYFGPGTRLTVL.

This clonotype has just a few counts. V usage is TRBV6-5 and J usage is TRBJ1-4; weak D call: TRBD1 (5 bases). The germline V and J ends were trimmed by 6 bases and 7 bases, with 15 bases remaining between them. CDR1 MNHEY and CDR2 SVGAGI come from the germline V gene. The CDR3 has 14 residues. Here the CDR3 reads CASRGWQGGEKLFF. In DNA, the CDR3 is TGTGCCAGCAGAGGGTGGCAGGGAGGTGAAAAACTGTTTTTT.

J is TRBJ1-2 and V is TRBV20-1; possibly TRBD1 for D (6 bases). Deletions cut 3 bases from V and 10 bases from J, with 15 bases between. Germline CDR1 is DFQATT and CDR2 is SNEGSKA (reference sequence). There are 12 residues in the CDR3. This chain's CDR3 is CSASGGRGPYTF. The CDR3 region has the DNA TGCAGTGCTAGCGGGGGCCGAGGACCCTACACCTTC.

The V call is TRBV28, the J call TRBJ2-7; 11 nucleotides align to TRBD2. Germline loops: CDR1 MDHEN, CDR2 SYDVKM. The CDR3 contains 17 residues. Trimming at V came to 6 bases and at J to 5 bases, leaving 15 bases not matched to a gene. The CDR3 here is CASRDSGRAPELNEQYF. CDR3 nucleotide sequence: TGTGCCAGCAGAGATAGCGGGAGGGCCCCAGAGTTGAACGAGCAGTACTTC.